The rows below give T cell receptor beta chains drawn from one sample of a study of cytomegalovirus exposure and HLA in healthy donors. Clones were sequenced by immunoSEQ multiplex PCR, and TCRdb holds only the in-frame ones, with some missing. The table has hundreds of thousands of clones, roughly 80% seen once. Sequencing input: PBMCs. Source of these receptors: a male donor in good health and CMV-seronegative. Each CDR3 is given with its conserved first and last residue. The D gene is left open where the match is weak. Size tells how often a clone was seen (once, few, many) or the class of an expanded clone, and some rows leave it out.

d_gene	v_gene	j_gene	abundance	CDR3nt	CDR3aa
NA	TRBV7-9	TRBJ1-4	NA	TGTGCCAGCGGCCGCAAGCAGGGAAATAATGAAAAACTGTTTTTT	CASGRKQGNNEKLFF
TRBD1	TRBV10-2	TRBJ1-2	few	TGCGCCAGCAGTCAGGACAGGGACTATGGCTACACCTTC	CASSQDRDYGYTF
NA	TRBV6-5	TRBJ1-2	NA	TGTGCCACCTACGTACGGGGGGCGCGAGGCTACACCTTC	CATYVRGARGYTF
NA	TRBV30	TRBJ1-5	NA	TGTGCCTGGAGTGTACAGGGACAGCCCCAGCATTTT	CAWSVQGQPQHF
NA	TRBV11-2	TRBJ2-7	NA	TGTGCCAGCAGCTTAGCGGGACTGTCCTACGAGCAGTACTTC	CASSLAGLSYEQYF
TRBD1	TRBV5-6	TRBJ1-2	NA	TGTGCCAGCAGTTTCACAGGGGCGGATTATGGCTACACCTTC	CASSFTGADYGYTF
NA	TRBV19	TRBJ1-2	NA	TGTGCCAGTAGGGGTACAGGGAAGGAATATGGCTACACCTTC	CASRGTGKEYGYTF
NA	TRBV6-1	TRBJ1-1	NA	TGTGCCAGCAGTGTCGGTGGGGCTTACACTGAAGCTTTCTTT	CASSVGGAYTEAFF
TRBD1	TRBV14	TRBJ2-7	once	TGTGCCAGCAGCCAGTGGCAAACGGGGACAGGCCTCTCCTACGAGCAGTACTTC	CASSQWQTGTGLSYEQYF
TRBD1	TRBV6-5	TRBJ2-1	NA	TGTGCCAGCAGGATGGACAGGGGAGGCAATGAGCAGTTCTTC	CASRMDRGGNEQFF
NA	TRBV11-2	TRBJ2-5	NA	TGTGCCAGCAGCTCGGTCGGGGAGACCCAGTACTTC	CASSSVGETQYF
TRBD2	TRBV6-1	TRBJ2-7	few	TGTGCCAGCAGTGAAGGGGCGGGAGGAGGCTACGAGCAGTACTTC	CASSEGAGGGYEQYF
NA	TRBV7-9	TRBJ2-3	NA	TGTGCCAGCAGCTTAACCCCAGTTAGCACAGATACGCAGTATTTT	CASSLTPVSTDTQYF
NA	TRBV6-5	TRBJ2-7	NA	TGTGCCAGCACCACACAGGGCTACGAGCAGTACTTC	CASTTQGYEQYF
NA	TRBV7-6	TRBJ2-5	few	TGTGCCAGCAGCTTAAATCGGGGGACCCAGTACTTC	CASSLNRGTQYF
TRBD1	TRBV27	TRBJ2-7	NA	TGTGCCAGCAGTCCCCGGATCGGCCAGGGGGTCGAGCAGTACTTC	CASSPRIGQGVEQYF
NA	TRBV7-9	TRBJ2-2	NA	TGTGCCAGCAGCCCGAGTCGGGAGCTGTTTTTT	CASSPSRELFF
NA	TRBV29-1	TRBJ1-2	few	TGCAGCGTCCATTTCGTGGAACGGGATAACTATGGCTACACCTTC	CSVHFVERDNYGYTF
TRBD2	TRBV11-2	TRBJ2-3	few	TGTGCCAGCAGCTCTAGCGGGAGGCCAGATACGCAGTATTTT	CASSSSGRPDTQYF
NA	TRBV5-1	TRBJ2-3	NA	TGCGCCAGCAGCTCGAACGGGAGAAGGTCCACAGATACGCAGTATTTT	CASSSNGRRSTDTQYF
TRBD1	TRBV5-1	TRBJ2-1	NA	TGCGCCAGCAGCACCCAAGGGACAGGGAGGCATGAGCAGTTCTTC	CASSTQGTGRHEQFF
TRBD2	TRBV6-1	TRBJ2-7	NA	TGTGCCAGCATCGGGCGGGAGGTCGAGCAGTACTTC	CASIGREVEQYF
TRBD1	TRBV9	TRBJ2-2	NA	TGTGCCAGCACCCCGAGAGGCCCCAGGGGGCCCGGGGAGCTGTTTTTT	CASTPRGPRGPGELFF
NA	TRBV9	TRBJ1-1	NA	TGTGCCAGCAGCGCCGGTATGAACACTGAAGCTTTCTTT	CASSAGMNTEAFF
TRBD2	TRBV9	TRBJ2-7	NA	TGTGCCAGCAGCGTAGGGACTAGCTCAACCTACGAGCAGTACTTC	CASSVGTSSTYEQYF
NA	TRBV15	TRBJ2-7	NA	TGTGCCACCAGCAACCCTTGGCCGGACAGCCGGTACGAGCAGTACTTC	CATSNPWPDSRYEQYF
NA	TRBV18	TRBJ1-4	NA	TGTGCCAGCTCACCACCAGGGGCATCTAATGAAAAACTGTTTTTT	CASSPPGASNEKLFF
NA	TRBV12-5	TRBJ1-1	NA	TGTGCTAGTGCCCACCTAGGAGGAAACGCTGAAGCTTTCTTT	CASAHLGGNAEAFF
NA	TRBV6-4	TRBJ1-4	once	TGTGCCAGCAGTGTCCGGGGGGGGACTAATGAAAAACTGTTTTTT	CASSVRGGTNEKLFF
NA	TRBV5-1	TRBJ2-3	NA	TGCGCCAGCAGCGCCCGGCCAGCGGACCAAGATACGCAGTATTTT	CASSARPADQDTQYF
NA	TRBV5-1	TRBJ1-1	NA	TGCGCCAGCAGCTTGTCGTTAGGCGGGAACACTGAAGCTTTCTTT	CASSLSLGGNTEAFF
NA	TRBV14	TRBJ2-7	NA	TGTGCCAGCAGCCAAGAGGGGGCCCCTTTATACGAGCAGTACTTC	CASSQEGAPLYEQYF
TRBD2	TRBV14	TRBJ2-1	NA	TGTGCCAGCAGCCATGGAGCGGGAGATGAGCAGTTCTTC	CASSHGAGDEQFF
TRBD2	TRBV10-2	TRBJ2-5	NA	TGCGCCAGCAGTTTTACTAGCGAACAAGAGACCCAGTACTTC	CASSFTSEQETQYF
TRBD1	TRBV30	TRBJ1-6	NA	TGTGCCTGGAGAGTACCGGGACAGGGAAGACGGTCACCCCTCCACTTT	CAWRVPGQGRRSPLHF
NA	TRBV7-9	TRBJ1-5	few	TGTGCCAGCAGCTTAAGAGGGAGCAATCAGCCCCAGCATTTT	CASSLRGSNQPQHF
NA	TRBV9	TRBJ2-7	NA	TGTGCCAGCAGCGTAGGACCTCTAGCATCCGACGAGCAGTACTTC	CASSVGPLASDEQYF
NA	TRBV21-1	TRBJ1-1	few	TGTGCCAGCAGCAAACCAAGTGAGGGTAACACTGAAGCTTTCTTT	CASSKPSEGNTEAFF
NA	TRBV18	TRBJ1-5	NA	TGTGCCAGCTCAACGGGAGGCAGGGGTAGCAATCAGCCCCAGCATTTT	CASSTGGRGSNQPQHF
TRBD2	TRBV6-5	TRBJ2-7	once	TGTGCCAGCAGTGATGGGACTAGCGCGCAGTACTTC	CASSDGTSAQYF
TRBD1	TRBV27	TRBJ2-7	once	TGTGCCAGCAGATCCAGGGGGCCCGACGAGCAGTACTTC	CASRSRGPDEQYF